This entry lists 20 T cell receptor beta chains sequenced from one sample in a study of spatial heterogeneity in lung cancer. Time point indicated: sample taken at primary tumor resection. Via MiXCR, TCRdb re-called the 5' RACE reads, giving one row per CDR3 protein. The sample gives approximately 7,700 distinct CDR3 sequences, around 9.7% of which show up once; 20% to 25% is in the top ten. Material: normal lung tissue next to the tumor, obtained at surgery. These TCRs come from a male donor with early-stage non-small cell lung cancer.

This clonotype was counted at least ten times. The chain combines TRBV12-3 or TRBV12-4 with TRBJ1-1, with no clear D. V lost 4 bases and J 10 bases, leaving 4 bases between the germline ends. CDR3 length: 9 amino acids. CDR3 bases: TGTGCCAGCAGTTCCGGAGCTTTCTTT. Its translation: CASSSGAFF.

This clonotype was recorded many times. The chain joins TRBV5-1 to TRBJ2-2, with a possible D match to TRBD2 (5 bases). V was cut by 0 bases and J by 6 bases, with 12 bases left in between. In germline, CDR1 is SGHRS, CDR2 YFSETQ. The CDR3 is 15 residues long. CDR3 coding DNA: TGCGCCAGCAGCTTGGTGGACTCTTTCTCCGGGGAGCTGTTTTTT. Protein sequence: CASSLVDSFSGELFF.

This clonotype is medium-sized by share. This chain connects TRBV2 to TRBJ2-1, with 8 bases matching TRBD1. Trimming cost V 4 bases and J 9 bases; bases outside gene matches: 5. Germline CDR1 SNHLY, CDR2 FYNNEI. The CDR3 contains 13 residues. The CDR3 nucleotides read TGTGCCAGCAGTGTTCAGGGGGCGGCTGAGCAGTTCTTC. Its translation: CASSVQGAAEQFF. Complete variable domain (other parts from reference TRBV2 and TRBJ2-1): EPEVTQTPSHQVTQMGQEVILRCVPISNHLYFYWYRQILGQKVEFLVSFYNNEISEKSEIFDDQFSVERPDGSNFTLKIRSTKLEDSAMYFCASSVQGAAEQFFGPGTRLTVL.

This clonotype showed up many times. The chain combines TRBV6-2 or TRBV6-3 with TRBJ2-1; TRBD1 might be the D (5 bases). In germline, CDR1 is MNHEY, CDR2 SVGEGT. This CDR3 spans 15 amino acids. Trimming cost V 7 bases and J 3 bases, with 16 bases left between them. The CDR3 DNA is TGTGCCAGCATAGGGGCGGCGTCTTTCTACAATGAGCAGTTCTTC. Its translation: CASIGAASFYNEQFF.

This clonotype was detected ten times or more. This sequence joins TRBV7-2 and TRBJ1-2; possibly TRBD1 for D (5 bases). Germline V CDR1 and CDR2: SGHTA, FQGNSA. The CDR3 has 15 residues. V lost 3 bases, J lost 0 bases, and 11 bases lay in between. CDR3 in DNA: TGTGCCAGCAGCTTGGGGCTCACGGCTAACTATGGCTACACCTTC. Translation gives CASSLGLTANYGYTF.

This clonotype has at least ten counts. The chain links TRBV29-1 to TRBJ2-1, with 10 positions matching TRBD2. Germline assignment: CDR1 SQVTM and CDR2 ANQGSEA. The CDR3 is 14 amino acids. The V and J ends lost 4 bases and 7 bases, in that order; junction bases with no gene match: 7. CDR3 DNA sequence: TGCAGCGTTGGCAGAGCGGGGGGGCCGAATGAGCAGTTCTTC. This encodes CSVGRAGGPNEQFF.

This clonotype was picked up many times. The chain couples TRBV15 to TRBJ2-1; weak D call: TRBD1 (6 bases). CDR3 length: 19 amino acids. Germline loops: CDR1 LNHNV, CDR2 YYDKDF (reference sequence). Trimming removed 3 bases at V and 3 bases at J, with 24 bases between. The CDR3 DNA follows: TGTGCCACCAGCAGGGCCCGAAGACAAACAGGGACCAACTACAATGAGCAGTTCTTC. It specifies CATSRARRQTGTNYNEQFF.

This clonotype was detected many times. V and J are TRBV29-1 and TRBJ1-4; no clear D gene. Germline V gene sequence: CDR1 SQVTM, CDR2 ANQGSEA. This CDR3 is 12 amino acids long. The CDR3 is CIAGRENEKLFF. Written as DNA, the CDR3 is TGCATCGCCGGAAGAGAAAATGAAAAACTGTTTTTT.

This clonotype was seen only a few times. The rearrangement joins TRBV5-4 to TRBJ1-4; no reliable D call. This CDR3 contains 13 residues. The V gene's germline CDR1 is SGHNT and CDR2 YYREEE (reference sequence). Trimming left V 4 bases short and J 0 bases short, with 4 bases between. CDR3 sequence (DNA): TGTGCCAGCAGCCAAACAACTAATGAAAAACTGTTTTTT. Protein: CASSQTTNEKLFF.

This clonotype was detected ten times or more. The chain recombines TRBV5-1 with TRBJ2-5, with D possibly being TRBD1 (5 bases). The V end lost 0 bases, the J end lost 4 bases, and 10 bases lay between the germline ends. The length of the CDR3 is 14 residues. CDR1 and CDR2 from the germline V gene are SGHRS and YFSETQ. CDR3 nucleotide sequence: TGCGCCAGCAGCTTGGGGGGCCTTGGAGAGACCCAGTACTTC. Translation gives CASSLGGLGETQYF.

The sample holds a few counts of this clonotype. The chain carries TRBV7-2 and TRBJ2-3; 8 bases match TRBD2. V was pared by 5 bases and J by 7 bases, with 8 bases of the junction left unmatched. The germline gives CDR1 SGHTA, CDR2 FQGNSA. CDR3 length: 14 residues. Here the CDR3 reads CASSPGGGFNTQYF. The CDR3 DNA sequence: TGTGCCAGCAGCCCCGGCGGGGGGTTTAATACGCAGTATTTT.

V is TRBV5-1 and J is TRBJ2-2; tentative D call: TRBD1 (6 bases). This CDR3 has 16 residues. V lost 4 bases and J 4 bases, leaving 17 bases between the germline ends. Germline CDR1 and CDR2: SGHRS and YFSETQ. The CDR3 bases are TGCGCCAGCAGCGATCGAGACAGGCTCGGCACCGGGGAGCTGTTTTTT. Translating it yields CASSDRDRLGTGELFF.

By its share, this clonotype is medium-sized. This rearrangement joins TRBV20-1 to TRBJ2-5; 16 nucleotides agree with TRBD2. Germline assignment: CDR1 DFQATT and CDR2 SNEGSKA (reference sequence). This CDR3 has 16 amino acids. V lost 5 bases to trimming and J lost 4 bases; unmatched junction nucleotides: 7. Here the CDR3 DNA reads TGCAGTGCTCTCGGGACTAGCGGGGGGGCCCGAGAGACCCAGTACTTC. It encodes CSALGTSGGARETQYF.

By frequency in the sample, this clonotype is medium-sized. The chain joins TRBV20-1 to TRBJ2-7, with D perhaps TRBD2 (5 bases). V was trimmed by 5 bases and J by 3 bases, leaving 11 bases between them. The V gene's germline CDR1 is DFQATT and CDR2 SNEGSKA (reference sequence). This CDR3 comprises 12 residues. In nucleotides, the CDR3 is TGCAGTGCTTCCGACCGGGACTACGAGCAGTACTTC. This sequence encodes CSASDRDYEQYF.

The rearrangement joins TRBV7-2 to TRBJ2-6, with TRBD2 as a possible D gene (7 bases). This CDR3 spans 16 amino acids. Germline V CDR1 and CDR2: SGHTA, FQGNSA. V lost 2 bases, J lost 4 bases, and 12 bases lay in between. CDR3 in DNA: TGTGCCAGCAGCTTACAGGGGAGGGGAGGGGCCAACGTCCTGACTTTC. Translated: CASSLQGRGGANVLTF.

Ten or more counts support this clonotype. The gene calls are TRBV13 and TRBJ1-2; unclear D gene. The germline gives CDR1 PRHDT, CDR2 FYEKMQ (reference sequence). V lost 5 bases to trimming and J lost 4 bases, with 14 bases between them. This CDR3 has 14 amino acids. CDR3 sequence (DNA): TGTGCCAGCAGCCGGCGACGGCCTAGCTATGGCTACACCTTC. It encodes CASSRRRPSYGYTF. Based on the CDR3 plus reference TRBV13 and TRBJ1-2, the full variable domain is AAGVIQSPRHLIKEKRETATLKCYPIPRHDTVYWYQQGPGQDPQFLISFYEKMQSDKGSIPDRFSAQQFSDYHSELNMSSLELGDSALYFCASSRRRPSYGYTFGSGTRLTVV.

Many counts were recorded for this clonotype. The chain recombines TRBV7-2 with TRBJ2-5; 8 bases agree with TRBD1. Germline lookup yields CDR1 SGHTA and CDR2 FQGNSA. CDR3 length equals 13 residues. J gave up 3 bases and V 5 bases, and 2 bases lay outside the gene matches. The CDR3 DNA is TGTGCCAGCAGCAGACAGGGGAAAGAGACCCAGTACTTC. Its protein product is CASSRQGKETQYF.

This clonotype occurred many times. The DNA of the CDR3 is TGTGCCAGCAGTCCTCGACTAGCGGGGGACCTACAAGAGACCCAGTACTTC. This encodes CASSPRLAGDLQETQYF. The chain combines TRBV12-3 or TRBV12-4 with TRBJ2-5; 12 nucleotides agree with TRBD2. This CDR3 is 17 amino acids long. Trimming took 5 bases from V and 2 from J; bases not matched to a gene: 9.

This clonotype occurred many times. The CDR3 here is CASSPKAKLAGGPGSYNEQFF. CDR3 in DNA: TGTGCCAGCAGCCCGAAGGCAAAACTAGCGGGGGGACCGGGCTCCTACAATGAGCAGTTCTTC. The V and J genes are TRBV7-8 and TRBJ2-1; 12 bases line up with TRBD2. Germline CDR1 SGHVS, CDR2 FQNEAQ. V lost 5 bases and J lost 0; bases outside the gene matches: 17. The CDR3 contains 21 residues. The full variable domain, in which reference TRBV7-8 and TRBJ2-1 provide the parts outside the CDR3, is GAGVSQSPRYKVAKRGQDVALRCDPISGHVSLFWYQQALGQGPEFLTYFQNEAQLDKSGLPSDRFFAERPEGSVSTLKIQRTQQEDSAVYLCASSPKAKLAGGPGSYNEQFFGPGTRLTVL.

In this sample, this clonotype turned up many times. The chain recombines TRBV6-1 with TRBJ1-4, with D possibly TRBD1 on 6 matching bases. CDR3 length: 11 residues. Germline CDR1 MNHNS, CDR2 SASEGT. Trimming shortened V by 11 bases and J by 8 bases, and 12 bases separated the two germline ends. Here the CDR3 DNA reads TGTGCCCTACAGGGAAGAGAAAAACTGTTTTTT. It is translated as CALQGREKLFF.